The source of this T cell receptor (beta chain) is a study of human T cells and chemical hapten exposure. Study in general: Sensitization was performed using 2% DPC on a 2 cm by 2 cm upper inner arm skin site. A patient group, mainly female, showed alopecia areata, totalis or universalis.

The ends were cut back, 6 bases at V and 4 bases at J, with 9 bases in the middle. CDR3 size: 12 residues. Germline loops: CDR1 MDHEN, CDR2 SYDVKM. Indicated time point: patch test 3, about 24 weeks after DPC sensitization. Treatment defined: therapeutic diphenylcyclopropenone sensitization with weekly scalp DPC. This clonotype was observed many times. TCRdb analysed the RACE reads with MiXCR anew, one entry per CDR3 protein. The table lists some 52,000 distinct CDR3 sequences, roughly 10% of them singletons. The V call is TRBV28, the J call TRBJ1-2; no clear D. The receptor's source is a middle-aged woman with alopecia areata. Some clones in this sample may be carry-over from other donors' samples. Material: whole blood, obtained in connection with sensitization to the hapten diphenylcyclopropenone (DPC). The CDR3 sequence is CASSSNFYGYTF. Written as DNA, the CDR3 is TGTGCCAGCAGCTCGAACTTCTATGGCTACACCTTC.